This note documents a single TCR beta chain sequence. The sample originates from a study of blood T cell repertoires in COVID-19. In the original processing: Amplification of reference gene primers was used by the study to estimate nucleated cell counts. The table came from immunoSEQ multiplex PCR; TCRdb's copy has only in-frame clones and leaves some out. From that table come the V and J calls and clone size; the DNA was used to work out D and trimming. The sample has 140,000 to 150,000 clones, 80% seen once; the top ten hold approximately 3.5%. This CDR3 is built from 13 residues. Germline CDR1 reads MNHEY; CDR2 reads SMNVEV (reference sequence). The V end lost 10 bases, the J end lost 5 bases, and 14 bases lay between the germline ends.

Sample: peripheral blood. This TCR was recovered from a man between 65 and 85 years old who had recovered from COVID-19. The J gene is TRBJ2-2, the V gene TRBV27; TRBD1 might be the D (6 bases). CDR3: CATSGHRTGELFF. The CDR3 nucleotides are TGTGCCACCTCGGGACACCGGACCGGGGAGCTGTTTTTT.